This paragraph reports one T cell receptor beta chain. This specimen comes from a study of blood T cell repertoires in COVID-19. Data came from immunoSEQ multiplex PCR; TCRdb stores just in-frame clones and leaves some out. The data hold approximately 300,000 clones, with under 90% observed a single time. The CDR3 totals 17 residues. V was cut by 1 base and J by 2 bases, with 15 bases left in between. CDR1 and CDR2 (germline): LGHDT, YNNKEL (reference sequence). The sequenced material came from PBMCs or T cells enriched from blood (not recorded which). This chain uses TRBV3-1 (or the pseudogene TRBV3-2) with TRBJ1-5; tentatively, D is TRBD1 (6 bases). This clonotype was sampled from a woman aged 30 to 39 who had recovered from COVID-19. CDR3 protein: CASSQGFLTGRNQPQHF. The CDR3 DNA follows: TGTGCCAGCAGCCAAGGTTTCTTAACAGGGCGCAATCAGCCCCAGCATTTT.